The rows below give T cell receptor beta chains drawn from one sample of a study of T-cell reconstitution after alpha-beta-depleted transplantation in children. One entry per CDR3 protein, called by TCRdb with MiXCR from the PCR reads. The table shows hundreds of thousands of distinct CDR3 sequences, with roughly 25% occurring only once. Sequences were derived from PBMCs, mostly from graft donor cells, sampled 360 days after TCRalphabeta/CD19-depleted stem cell transplant. All receptors derive from a female patient between 2 and 15 years old who had a stem cell transplant for congenital amegakaryocytic thrombocytopenia, so the T cells may come from the graft donor. CDR3s include the opening cysteine and the closing phenylalanine or tryptophan. D genes are given only for firm matches. Rows give clone size only sometimes, using once, few, many, or a class for an expanded clone.

V gene: TRBV2
D gene: -
J gene: TRBJ2-1
clone size: -
CDR3 protein: CASISGAFRGEFF
CDR3 DNA: TGTGCCAGCATAAGCGGAGCTTTCAGGGGGGAGTTCTTC

V gene: TRBV7-2
D gene: TRBD1
J gene: TRBJ1-4
clone size: -
CDR3 protein: CASSSDRGNEKLFF
CDR3 DNA: TGTGCCAGCAGCTCGGACAGGGGGAATGAAAAACTGTTTTTT

V gene: TRBV7-3
D gene: TRBD2
J gene: TRBJ2-2
clone size: -
CDR3 protein: CASSPPGLAGVPGELFF
CDR3 DNA: TGTGCCAGCAGCCCCCCGGGACTAGCGGGAGTGCCCGGGGAGCTGTTTTTT

V gene: TRBV19
D gene: TRBD1
J gene: TRBJ2-1
clone size: -
CDR3 protein: CASSMGTGFNNEQFF
CDR3 DNA: TGTGCCAGTAGTATGGGGACAGGGTTTAACAATGAGCAGTTCTTC

V gene: TRBV12-3/TRBV12-4
D gene: TRBD2
J gene: TRBJ2-7
clone size: many
CDR3 protein: CASSLVIAGVIYEQYF
CDR3 DNA: TGTGCCAGCAGTTTAGTTATTGCGGGAGTCATATACGAGCAGTACTTC

V gene: TRBV11-1
D gene: TRBD1
J gene: TRBJ1-6
clone size: few
CDR3 protein: CASSFQPRTGEPPLHF
CDR3 DNA: TGTGCCAGCAGCTTCCAACCAAGGACAGGGGAACCACCCCTCCACTTT

V gene: TRBV3-1
D gene: TRBD1
J gene: TRBJ2-7
clone size: -
CDR3 protein: CASSQVSGGPPHEQYF
CDR3 DNA: TGTGCCAGCAGCCAAGTATCAGGGGGCCCACCCCACGAGCAGTACTTC

V gene: TRBV20-1
D gene: -
J gene: TRBJ2-1
clone size: -
CDR3 protein: CSAIGSSYNEQFF
CDR3 DNA: TGCAGTGCTATCGGGAGCTCCTACAATGAGCAGTTCTTC

V gene: TRBV13
D gene: TRBD2
J gene: TRBJ2-7
clone size: -
CDR3 protein: CASSPGLAVYEQYF
CDR3 DNA: TGTGCCAGCAGCCCGGGACTAGCGGTCTACGAGCAGTACTTC

V gene: TRBV20-1
D gene: TRBD2
J gene: TRBJ2-3
clone size: -
CDR3 protein: CSAKIAGDTDTQYF
CDR3 DNA: TGCAGTGCTAAAATAGCGGGAGACACAGATACGCAGTATTTT

V gene: TRBV30
D gene: TRBD2
J gene: TRBJ2-3
clone size: -
CDR3 protein: CAWSERLASSTDTQYF
CDR3 DNA: TGTGCCTGGAGTGAAAGACTAGCGTCAAGCACAGATACGCAGTATTTT

V gene: TRBV5-5
D gene: -
J gene: TRBJ2-1
clone size: -
CDR3 protein: CASSFYSPRTDEQFF
CDR3 DNA: TGTGCCAGCAGCTTTTACTCCCCCAGGACAGATGAGCAGTTCTTC

V gene: TRBV12-3/TRBV12-4
D gene: -
J gene: TRBJ2-1
clone size: few
CDR3 protein: CASSFKRNEQFF
CDR3 DNA: TGTGCCAGCAGTTTTAAGCGTAATGAGCAGTTCTTC

V gene: TRBV9
D gene: -
J gene: TRBJ2-3
clone size: few
CDR3 protein: CASSVSVKDTQYF
CDR3 DNA: TGTGCCAGCAGCGTTAGCGTGAAGGATACGCAGTATTTT

V gene: TRBV28
D gene: TRBD2
J gene: TRBJ2-3
clone size: -
CDR3 protein: CASSPAGRSTDTQYF
CDR3 DNA: TGTGCCAGCAGCCCAGCGGGACGGAGCACAGATACGCAGTATTTT

V gene: TRBV6-2/TRBV6-3
D gene: TRBD1
J gene: TRBJ2-7
clone size: -
CDR3 protein: CASSADRVRDEQYF
CDR3 DNA: TGTGCCAGCAGTGCCGACAGGGTTCGCGACGAGCAGTACTTC

V gene: TRBV11-2
D gene: TRBD2
J gene: TRBJ2-1
clone size: few
CDR3 protein: CASSLAGGIEQFF
CDR3 DNA: TGTGCCAGCAGCTTAGCGGGAGGTATCGAGCAGTTCTTC

V gene: TRBV5-1
D gene: -
J gene: TRBJ1-1
clone size: many
CDR3 protein: CASSLGANTEAFF
CDR3 DNA: TGCGCCAGCAGCTTGGGGGCGAACACTGAAGCTTTCTTT

V gene: TRBV10-3
D gene: -
J gene: TRBJ2-7
clone size: -
CDR3 protein: CAISDLGRKYEQYF
CDR3 DNA: TGTGCCATCAGTGACCTCGGGAGAAAATACGAGCAGTACTTC

V gene: TRBV6-5
D gene: -
J gene: TRBJ2-1
clone size: -
CDR3 protein: CASSYSNNEQFF
CDR3 DNA: TGTGCCAGCAGTTACTCAAACAATGAGCAGTTCTTC

V gene: TRBV4-1
D gene: TRBD2
J gene: TRBJ2-1
clone size: -
CDR3 protein: CASSQVAVPRTSRNEQFF
CDR3 DNA: TGCGCCAGCAGCCAAGTTGCTGTCCCCAGGACTAGTCGCAATGAGCAGTTCTTC

V gene: TRBV7-2
D gene: TRBD1
J gene: TRBJ2-3
clone size: few
CDR3 protein: CASSLEDRGPPDTQYF
CDR3 DNA: TGTGCCAGCAGCCTTGAGGACAGGGGGCCTCCAGATACGCAGTATTTT

V gene: TRBV12-3/TRBV12-4
D gene: -
J gene: TRBJ2-7
clone size: few
CDR3 protein: CASSPPFGGEQYF
CDR3 DNA: TGTGCCAGCAGCCCCCCCTTCGGGGGTGAGCAGTACTTC

V gene: TRBV29-1
D gene: -
J gene: TRBJ2-3
clone size: few
CDR3 protein: CSVRGSMGTDTQYF
CDR3 DNA: TGCAGCGTTAGGGGGTCGATGGGCACAGATACGCAGTATTTT

V gene: TRBV5-1
D gene: TRBD1
J gene: TRBJ2-1
clone size: -
CDR3 protein: CASSTGGGYNEQFF
CDR3 DNA: TGCGCCAGCAGTACAGGGGGTGGCTACAATGAGCAGTTCTTC

V gene: TRBV18
D gene: TRBD2
J gene: TRBJ2-5
clone size: few
CDR3 protein: CASSPPGGQLVAQYF
CDR3 DNA: TGTGCCAGCTCACCTCCGGGAGGGCAACTCGTGGCCCAGTACTTC

V gene: TRBV5-1
D gene: TRBD2
J gene: TRBJ2-3
clone size: -
CDR3 protein: CASSPGGAADTQYF
CDR3 DNA: TGCGCCAGCTCCCCGGGGGGGGCGGCAGATACGCAGTATTTT

V gene: TRBV7-8
D gene: TRBD1
J gene: TRBJ1-2
clone size: few
CDR3 protein: CASSPGQVYGYTF
CDR3 DNA: TGTGCCAGCAGCCCGGGACAGGTTTATGGCTACACCTTC

V gene: TRBV5-1
D gene: TRBD1
J gene: TRBJ2-7
clone size: -
CDR3 protein: CARIVRDRVDHEQYF
CDR3 DNA: TGCGCCAGGATCGTCCGGGACAGGGTAGACCACGAGCAGTACTTC

V gene: TRBV3-1
D gene: -
J gene: TRBJ2-3
clone size: -
CDR3 protein: CASSQDISAGSTDTQYF
CDR3 DNA: TGTGCCAGCAGCCAAGACATCTCGGCCGGGAGCACAGATACGCAGTATTTT

V gene: TRBV12-3/TRBV12-4
D gene: -
J gene: TRBJ2-1
clone size: -
CDR3 protein: CASSLGSFGNEQFF
CDR3 DNA: TGTGCCAGCAGTTTAGGTAGCTTCGGCAATGAGCAGTTCTTC

V gene: TRBV5-6
D gene: TRBD1
J gene: TRBJ1-1
clone size: -
CDR3 protein: CASSWDRARRNTEAFF
CDR3 DNA: TGTGCCAGCAGCTGGGACAGGGCGCGGAGGAACACTGAAGCTTTCTTT

V gene: TRBV5-6
D gene: -
J gene: TRBJ2-7
clone size: -
CDR3 protein: CASSLGWGIEQYF
CDR3 DNA: TGTGCCAGCAGCTTGGGGTGGGGAATCGAGCAGTACTTC

V gene: TRBV7-9
D gene: TRBD1
J gene: TRBJ2-3
clone size: -
CDR3 protein: CASSLAPGGLGDTQYF
CDR3 DNA: TGTGCCAGCAGCTTAGCTCCAGGGGGATTAGGAGATACGCAGTATTTT

V gene: TRBV21-1
D gene: -
J gene: TRBJ2-7
clone size: few
CDR3 protein: CASSNEGSSYEQYF
CDR3 DNA: TGTGCCAGCAGCAACGAAGGAAGCTCCTACGAGCAGTACTTC

V gene: TRBV28
D gene: TRBD1
J gene: TRBJ2-2
clone size: -
CDR3 protein: CASSLTGNKNTGELFF
CDR3 DNA: TGTGCCAGCAGTCTGACAGGGAATAAGAACACCGGGGAGCTGTTTTTT

V gene: TRBV2
D gene: -
J gene: TRBJ1-5
clone size: few
CDR3 protein: CASSPLWGNQPQHF
CDR3 DNA: TGTGCCAGCAGTCCTCTCTGGGGCAATCAGCCCCAGCATTTT

V gene: TRBV5-1
D gene: -
J gene: TRBJ2-3
clone size: -
CDR3 protein: CASSPVTVSTDTQYF
CDR3 DNA: TGCGCCAGCAGCCCGGTGACAGTCAGCACAGATACGCAGTATTTT

V gene: TRBV5-1
D gene: -
J gene: TRBJ2-7
clone size: -
CDR3 protein: CASRRYDSPYEQYF
CDR3 DNA: TGCGCCAGCAGACGGTACGACAGCCCCTACGAGCAGTACTTC

V gene: TRBV24-1
D gene: -
J gene: TRBJ1-5
clone size: -
CDR3 protein: CATSDLKTPRPQHF
CDR3 DNA: TGTGCCACCAGTGATCTAAAGACCCCTCGGCCCCAGCATTTT

V gene: TRBV11-3
D gene: TRBD1
J gene: TRBJ2-2
clone size: once
CDR3 protein: CASSVNPGGNTGELFF
CDR3 DNA: TGTGCCAGCAGCGTAAATCCAGGGGGGAACACCGGGGAGCTGTTTTTT

V gene: TRBV3-1
D gene: -
J gene: TRBJ1-4
clone size: -
CDR3 protein: CASSQEAGTKNEKLFF
CDR3 DNA: TGTGCCAGCAGCCAAGAAGCCGGGACAAAGAATGAAAAACTGTTTTTT

V gene: TRBV30
D gene: -
J gene: TRBJ1-2
clone size: -
CDR3 protein: CAWSPDIIRTHYGYTF
CDR3 DNA: TGTGCCTGGAGTCCCGACATCATTCGGACCCACTATGGCTACACCTTC

V gene: TRBV5-1
D gene: TRBD1
J gene: TRBJ2-2
clone size: many
CDR3 protein: CASSLRTGSFTGELFF
CDR3 DNA: TGCGCCAGCAGCTTGCGGACAGGGTCTTTCACCGGGGAGCTGTTTTTT

V gene: TRBV6-2/TRBV6-3
D gene: -
J gene: TRBJ2-1
clone size: few
CDR3 protein: CASSYSYAQERVAPYNEQFF
CDR3 DNA: TGTGCCAGCAGTTACTCTTACGCTCAGGAGCGGGTTGCCCCCTACAATGAGCAGTTCTTC

V gene: TRBV28
D gene: -
J gene: TRBJ2-5
clone size: -
CDR3 protein: CASRPGWGSTQYF
CDR3 DNA: TGTGCCAGCAGGCCGGGGTGGGGAAGTACCCAGTACTTC

V gene: TRBV18
D gene: -
J gene: TRBJ2-2
clone size: few
CDR3 protein: CASSPSVQVNTGELFF
CDR3 DNA: TGTGCCAGCTCACCATCGGTACAGGTGAACACCGGGGAGCTGTTTTTT

V gene: TRBV6-5
D gene: -
J gene: TRBJ1-3
clone size: -
CDR3 protein: CASSYSHSGNTIYF
CDR3 DNA: TGTGCCAGCAGTTATAGTCACTCTGGAAACACCATATATTTT

V gene: TRBV3-1
D gene: -
J gene: TRBJ2-4
clone size: -
CDR3 protein: CASSQVNLGNIQYF
CDR3 DNA: TGTGCCAGCAGCCAAGTCAATCTGGGCAACATTCAGTACTTC

V gene: TRBV11-2
D gene: TRBD1
J gene: TRBJ2-2
clone size: -
CDR3 protein: CASRVSPGGNTGELFF
CDR3 DNA: TGTGCCAGCAGAGTCTCCCCAGGGGGGAACACCGGGGAGCTGTTTTTT

V gene: TRBV6-5
D gene: TRBD2
J gene: TRBJ2-4
clone size: -
CDR3 protein: CASSWTGGGRNIQYF
CDR3 DNA: TGTGCCAGCAGTTGGACTGGGGGGGGTCGAAACATTCAGTACTTC

V gene: TRBV5-1
D gene: TRBD1
J gene: TRBJ2-1
clone size: few
CDR3 protein: CASSLEGQGYDEQFF
CDR3 DNA: TGCGCCAGCAGCTTGGAAGGACAGGGGTACGATGAGCAGTTCTTC

V gene: TRBV12-3/TRBV12-4
D gene: TRBD1
J gene: TRBJ2-2
clone size: -
CDR3 protein: CASSRDRGGTGELFF
CDR3 DNA: TGTGCCAGCAGTCGAGACAGGGGCGGGACCGGGGAGCTGTTTTTT

V gene: TRBV6-5
D gene: TRBD1
J gene: TRBJ1-1
clone size: many
CDR3 protein: CASSLDRGNTEAFF
CDR3 DNA: TGTGCCAGCAGCCTCGACAGGGGGAACACTGAAGCTTTCTTT

V gene: TRBV29-1
D gene: -
J gene: TRBJ2-7
clone size: many
CDR3 protein: CSVETTNRVGYEQYF
CDR3 DNA: TGCAGCGTCGAAACGACCAACAGGGTTGGCTACGAGCAGTACTTC

V gene: TRBV3-1
D gene: -
J gene: TRBJ2-3
clone size: -
CDR3 protein: CASSQGIYTDTQYF
CDR3 DNA: TGTGCCAGCAGCCAAGGGATTTACACAGATACGCAGTATTTT

V gene: TRBV6-2/TRBV6-3
D gene: -
J gene: TRBJ2-1
clone size: few
CDR3 protein: CASSYPLAAEQFF
CDR3 DNA: TGTGCCAGCAGTTACCCACTAGCAGCTGAGCAGTTCTTC